This is a list of T cell receptor beta chains from one sample in a study of blood T cells in healthy people across ages. Via MiXCR, TCRdb re-called the 5' RACE reads, giving one row per CDR3 protein. The sample shows 1,500,000 or so distinct CDR3 sequences, 42% of them seen only once. Sequenced material: blood. These receptor sequences come from a woman under 30 in good health. The CDR3 runs from the conserved cysteine through the conserved F or W. D genes are given only for firm matches. Part of the rows lack a size; the others show once, few, many or a class for expanded clones.

clone_size	v_call	j_call	d_call	cdr3_aa	cdr3_nt
few	TRBV3-1	TRBJ2-3	.	CASSHQYDTQYF	TGTGCCAGCAGCCATCAGTATGATACGCAGTATTTT
.	TRBV4-3	TRBJ1-1	.	CASSRDGIRGETEAFF	TGCGCCAGCAGCCGAGATGGAATTAGGGGCGAAACTGAAGCTTTCTTT
few	TRBV7-9	TRBJ2-7	TRBD1	CASSYGTVAYEQYF	TGTGCCAGCAGCTACGGGACAGTTGCCTACGAGCAGTACTTC
.	TRBV6-1	TRBJ2-7	TRBD2	CASSALAGHYEQYF	TGTGCCAGCAGTGCCCTAGCGGGACACTACGAGCAGTACTTC
few	TRBV11-2	TRBJ2-7	TRBD2	CASSFSRGTYEQYF	TGTGCCAGCAGCTTTTCGCGGGGGACCTACGAGCAGTACTTC
few	TRBV28	TRBJ2-1	TRBD2	CATGLAGMNNEQFF	TGTGCCACTGGACTAGCGGGCATGAACAATGAGCAGTTCTTC
few	TRBV20-1	TRBJ1-6	.	CSAYTGYNSPLHF	TGCAGTGCTTACACAGGGTATAATTCACCCCTCCACTTT
.	TRBV7-9	TRBJ2-5	TRBD2	CASIAGAEETQYF	TGTGCCAGCATAGCGGGGGCAGAAGAGACCCAGTACTTC
.	TRBV9	TRBJ2-7	TRBD1	CASSKGAPSYNEQYF	TGTGCCAGCTCGAAGGGGGCACCCTCCTACAATGAGCAGTACTTC
many	TRBV7-2	TRBJ2-5	TRBD1	CASRNRDSQETQYF	TGTGCCAGCAGGAACCGGGACAGCCAAGAGACCCAGTACTTC
.	TRBV10-3	TRBJ2-7	TRBD1	CAIMIRTGGNYEQYF	TGTGCCATCATGATACGGACAGGGGGGAACTACGAGCAGTACTTC
few	TRBV24-1	TRBJ2-1	.	CATSDSPGREQFF	TGTGCCACCAGTGATTCTCCAGGGCGAGAGCAGTTCTTC
few	TRBV20-1	TRBJ2-7	.	CSASDSLRPYEQYF	TGCAGTGCTAGCGACAGCCTTCGTCCCTACGAGCAGTACTTC
few	TRBV7-9	TRBJ2-1	TRBD1	CASSSARLTGVSYNEQFF	TGTGCCAGCAGCTCCGCGAGACTTACAGGGGTCTCCTACAATGAGCAGTTCTTC
.	TRBV4-1	TRBJ2-1	TRBD2	CASSRGLAGAYNEQFF	TGCGCCAGCAGCCGTGGACTAGCGGGTGCCTACAATGAGCAGTTCTTC
few	TRBV24-1	TRBJ2-1	.	CATSDSLFGRNEQFF	TGTGCCACCAGTGATTCCCTTTTCGGGCGGAATGAGCAGTTCTTC
few	TRBV4-2	TRBJ1-6	.	CASSESTGNHNSPLHF	TGTGCCAGCAGCGAAAGCACGGGAAATCATAATTCACCCCTCCACTTT
.	TRBV6-6	TRBJ1-6	.	CASSYTGQSYSGSPLHF	TGTGCCAGCAGTTATACCGGACAGAGCTATTCGGGTTCACCCCTCCACTTT
.	TRBV7-3	TRBJ2-3	.	CASSLTESDTQYF	TGTGCCAGCAGCCTCACGGAATCAGATACGCAGTATTTT
.	TRBV7-2	TRBJ2-5	.	CASSPTDGGLETQYF	TGTGCCAGCAGTCCCACTGACGGGGGCTTGGAGACCCAGTACTTC
.	TRBV4-3	TRBJ1-1	TRBD1	CASSRGQSDTEAFF	TGCGCCAGCAGCCGGGGACAGAGCGACACTGAAGCTTTCTTT
few	TRBV28	TRBJ2-5	TRBD1	CASSLTGAEETQYF	TGTGCCAGCAGTTTAACAGGGGCTGAAGAGACCCAGTACTTC
.	TRBV2	TRBJ1-2	.	CASSERPLQGYTF	TGTGCCAGCAGTGAAAGGCCTCTTCAGGGCTACACCTTC
.	TRBV4-3	TRBJ1-2	.	CASSQSRGVLVYGYTF	TGCGCCAGCAGCCAATCCAGGGGTGTTTTAGTCTATGGCTACACCTTC
.	TRBV27	TRBJ1-5	.	CASSSGFANQPQHF	TGTGCCAGCAGTTCAGGTTTTGCCAATCAGCCCCAGCATTTT
.	TRBV7-9	TRBJ2-7	TRBD2	CASSSAGGKYEQYF	TGTGCCAGCAGCTCAGCCGGGGGGAAGTACGAGCAGTACTTC